This T cell receptor beta chain stems from a study of blood T cell repertoires in COVID-19 (dated by TCRdb to about 2020). The study in broad terms: Samples covering the acute and convalescent phases of COVID-19 were provided by collaborators in the United States, Italy and Spain. The prospective study material was composed of cDNA or gDNA derived from T cells, B-cell-depleted T cells, or PBMCs. Where available, HLA class I and class II types were taken from metadata supplied by the sample provider and were not determined by assay-based typing. The repertoires were released in a freely available public database meant as a resource for research on the immune response to SARS-CoV-2. The dataset comprised deeply sampled blood TCRbeta repertoires from subjects exposed to, actively infected with, or recovered from COVID-19. The samples were drawn from two sources: the first 160 participants of the ongoing ImmuneRACE study, and 950 to 1,500 subjects contributed by 6 global collaborators. The sample metadata nearly always contained a de-identified subject ID, COVID-19 status, age in years and sex. Overall study outcomes, separate from this receptor: How much clinical and demographic metadata was included differed by source and by participant, and the metadata was provided uncurated.

A note on this clone: Its antigen target is currently unknown. Nothing much larger sits one base from this clone, and base qualities are not available.

The immunoSEQ Assay, a bias-controlled multiplex PCR, was used to amplify TCRbeta CDR3 regions from genomic DNA. The authors processed their data as follows. The number of nucleated cells in each sample was estimated from the amplification of reference gene primers within the assay. Sequence reads were collapsed and filtered to measure the absolute abundance of every unique TCRbeta CDR3 rearrangement. Productive Simpson clonality was computed per sample as the square root of Simpson's diversity index over productive rearrangements. The source is immuneACCESS, and TCRdb retained only in-frame sequences with V and J called. Part of the clones is not carried over; for the studies checked, unresolved V genes explain less than half of this, and the remainder is unexplained. That table supplies the V and J calls and clone size; D and trimming were determined from the DNA. A total of 140,000 to 150,000 clones appear in this sample, roughly 84% of them only once. The top ten clonotypes cover around 9.5% of the sample.

One collaborating source in Seattle enrolled patients while the patients were actively infected and followed the patients over time throughout the course of disease. Each collaborating institution followed its own protocols to collect whole blood in K2EDTA tubes. For TCRbeta analysis, collaborators shipped samples as frozen whole blood, isolated PBMCs, or DNA extracted from either of those sample types. Unmatched junction bases come to 5, with V trimmed by 2 bases and J by 4 bases. CDR1 and CDR2 (GTSNPN, SVGIG) derive from the germline V gene (reference sequence). The CDR3 holds 15 amino acids from the cysteine to the phenylalanine. Only the CDR3 DNA is retained, 45 bases long and in frame from the first base.

The V gene is TRBV30 and the J gene is TRBJ2-1; 10 central nucleotides agree with TRBD1. This receptor was obtained from a man younger than 40 with COVID-19, enrolled during active disease. The sequenced sample was peripheral blood. The DNA is as follows: TGTGCCTGGAGTATAGGGACAGGGGCATACAATGAGCAGTTCTTC. It translates to CAWSIGTGAYNEQFF.